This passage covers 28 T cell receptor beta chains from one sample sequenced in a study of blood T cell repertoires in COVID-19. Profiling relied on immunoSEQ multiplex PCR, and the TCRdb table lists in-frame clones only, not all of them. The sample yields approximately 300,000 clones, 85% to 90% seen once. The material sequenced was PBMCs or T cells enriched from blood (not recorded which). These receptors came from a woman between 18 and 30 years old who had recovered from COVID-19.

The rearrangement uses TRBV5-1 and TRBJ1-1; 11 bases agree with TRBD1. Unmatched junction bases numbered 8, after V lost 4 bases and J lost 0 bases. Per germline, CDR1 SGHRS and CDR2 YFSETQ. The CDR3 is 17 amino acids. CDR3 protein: CASSARTGGGLNTEAFF. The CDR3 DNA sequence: TGCGCCAGCAGCGCCCGGACAGGGGGCGGGTTGAACACTGAAGCTTTCTTT.

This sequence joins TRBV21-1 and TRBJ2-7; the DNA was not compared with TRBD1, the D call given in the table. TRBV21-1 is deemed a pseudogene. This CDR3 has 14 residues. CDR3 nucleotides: TGTGCCAGCAGCTTCCGACAGAAAAACTACGAGCAGTACTTC. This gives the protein CASSFRQKNYEQYF.

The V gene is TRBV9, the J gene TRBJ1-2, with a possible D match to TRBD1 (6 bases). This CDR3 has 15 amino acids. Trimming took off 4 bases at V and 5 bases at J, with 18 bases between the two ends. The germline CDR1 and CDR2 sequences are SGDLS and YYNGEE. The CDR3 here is CASSLGPGEGYGYTF. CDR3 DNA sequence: TGTGCCAGCAGCTTGGGACCAGGGGAGGGTTATGGCTACACCTTC.

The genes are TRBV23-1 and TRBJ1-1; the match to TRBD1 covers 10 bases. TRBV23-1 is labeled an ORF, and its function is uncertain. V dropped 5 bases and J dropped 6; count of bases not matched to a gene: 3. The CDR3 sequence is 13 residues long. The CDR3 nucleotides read TGCGCCAGCAGTGGGGACAGGGGTTCTGAAGCTTTCTTT. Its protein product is CASSGDRGSEAFF.

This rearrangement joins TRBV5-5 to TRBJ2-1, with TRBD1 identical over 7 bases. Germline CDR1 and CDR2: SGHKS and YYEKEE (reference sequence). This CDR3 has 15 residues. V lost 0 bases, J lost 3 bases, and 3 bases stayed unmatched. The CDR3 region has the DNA TGTGCCAGCAGCTTGGGTCACAGGGGCTACAATGAGCAGTTCTTC. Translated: CASSLGHRGYNEQFF.

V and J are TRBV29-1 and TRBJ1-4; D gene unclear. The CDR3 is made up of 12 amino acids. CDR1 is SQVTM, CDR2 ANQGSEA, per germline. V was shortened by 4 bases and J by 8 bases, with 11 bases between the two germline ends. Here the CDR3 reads CSVGRSGEKLFF. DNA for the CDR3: TGCAGCGTTGGCCGCTCGGGGGAAAAACTGTTTTTT.

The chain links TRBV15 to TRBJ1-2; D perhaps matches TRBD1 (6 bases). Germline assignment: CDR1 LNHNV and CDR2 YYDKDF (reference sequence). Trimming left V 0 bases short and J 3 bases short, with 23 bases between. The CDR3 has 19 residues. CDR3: CATSRDYIYPQGSDYGYTF. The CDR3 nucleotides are TGTGCCACCAGCAGAGATTACATATACCCCCAGGGGTCTGACTATGGCTACACCTTC.

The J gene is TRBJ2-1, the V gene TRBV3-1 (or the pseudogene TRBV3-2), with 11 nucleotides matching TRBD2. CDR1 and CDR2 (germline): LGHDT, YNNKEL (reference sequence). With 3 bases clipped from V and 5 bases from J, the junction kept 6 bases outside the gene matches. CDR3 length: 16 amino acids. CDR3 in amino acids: CASSQKLAGAHNEQFF. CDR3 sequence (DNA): TGTGCCAGCAGCCAGAAACTAGCGGGAGCGCACAATGAGCAGTTCTTC.

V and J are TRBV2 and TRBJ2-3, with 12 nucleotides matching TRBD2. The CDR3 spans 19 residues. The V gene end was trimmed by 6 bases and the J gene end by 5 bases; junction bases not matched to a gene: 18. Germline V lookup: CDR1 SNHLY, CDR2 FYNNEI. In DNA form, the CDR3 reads TGTGCCAGCAGCCTCGTACTAGCGGGGGGCCCGGTGGGCGAAGATACGCAGTATTTT. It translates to CASSLVLAGGPVGEDTQYF.

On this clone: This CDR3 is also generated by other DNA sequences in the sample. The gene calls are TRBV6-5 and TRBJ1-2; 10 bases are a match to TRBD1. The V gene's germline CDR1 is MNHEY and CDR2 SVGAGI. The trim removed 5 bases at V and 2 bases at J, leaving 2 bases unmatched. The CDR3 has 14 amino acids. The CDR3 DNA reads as TGTGCCAGCAGTCGACAGGGGGCAAACTATGGCTACACCTTC. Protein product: CASSRQGANYGYTF.

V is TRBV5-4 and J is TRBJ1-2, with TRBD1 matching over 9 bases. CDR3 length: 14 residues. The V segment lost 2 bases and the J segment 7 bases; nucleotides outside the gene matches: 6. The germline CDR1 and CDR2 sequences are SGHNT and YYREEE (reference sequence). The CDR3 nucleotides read TGTGCCAGCAGCTTACAGGACAGGGGATTTGGCTACACCTTC. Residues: CASSLQDRGFGYTF.

The CDR3 reads CASSDRQGSKEKLFF. The CDR3 nucleotides read TGTGCCAGCAGCGACCGACAGGGGAGTAAAGAAAAACTGTTTTTT. The chain carries TRBV7-9 and TRBJ1-4, with TRBD1 matching 8 bases. The germline gives CDR1 SEHNR, CDR2 FQNEAQ (reference sequence). With 5 bases clipped from V and 8 bases from J, the junction kept 10 bases outside the gene matches. This CDR3 contains 15 residues.

The CDR3 loop is CASSLDRDNEKLFF. The CDR3 DNA reads as TGTGCCAGCAGCCTAGACAGAGATAATGAAAAACTGTTTTTT. This rearrangement joins TRBV6-9 to TRBJ1-4; weak D call: TRBD1 (5 bases). The CDR3 is 14 residues long. Germline CDR1 is MNHGY and CDR2 is SVAAGI. V lost 6 bases and J lost 4, with 12 bases in between.

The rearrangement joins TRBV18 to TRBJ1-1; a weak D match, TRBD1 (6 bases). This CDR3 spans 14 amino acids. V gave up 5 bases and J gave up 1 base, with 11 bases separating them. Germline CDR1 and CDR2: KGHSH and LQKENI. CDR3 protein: CASSGDRQNTEAFF. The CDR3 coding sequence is TGTGCCAGCTCAGGAGACAGGCAGAACACTGAAGCTTTCTTT.

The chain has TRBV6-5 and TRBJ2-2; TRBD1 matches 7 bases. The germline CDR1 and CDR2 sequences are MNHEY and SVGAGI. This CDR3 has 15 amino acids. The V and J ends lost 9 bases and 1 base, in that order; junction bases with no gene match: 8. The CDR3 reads CARPRDRMNTGELFF. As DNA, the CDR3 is TGTGCCAGGCCCAGGGACAGAATGAACACCGGGGAGCTGTTTTTT.

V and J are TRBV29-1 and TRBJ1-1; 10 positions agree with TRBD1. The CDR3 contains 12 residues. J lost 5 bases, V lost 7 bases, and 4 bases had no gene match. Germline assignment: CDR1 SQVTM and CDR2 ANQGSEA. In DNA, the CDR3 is TGCAGCGGACAGGGGGCCGGGACTGAAGCTTTCTTT. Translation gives CSGQGAGTEAFF.

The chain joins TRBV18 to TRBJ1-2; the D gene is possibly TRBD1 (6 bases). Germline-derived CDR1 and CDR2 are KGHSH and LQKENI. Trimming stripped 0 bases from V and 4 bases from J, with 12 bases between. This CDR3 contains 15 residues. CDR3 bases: TGTGCCAGCTCACCACCGGCAGGGGAGAGCTATGGCTACACCTTC. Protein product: CASSPPAGESYGYTF.

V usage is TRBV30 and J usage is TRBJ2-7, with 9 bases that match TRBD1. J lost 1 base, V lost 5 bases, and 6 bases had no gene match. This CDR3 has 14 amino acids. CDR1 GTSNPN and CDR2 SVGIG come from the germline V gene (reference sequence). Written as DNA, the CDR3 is TGTGCCTGGGGTTCGGGACAGGGATCCTACGAGCAGTACTTC. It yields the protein CAWGSGQGSYEQYF.

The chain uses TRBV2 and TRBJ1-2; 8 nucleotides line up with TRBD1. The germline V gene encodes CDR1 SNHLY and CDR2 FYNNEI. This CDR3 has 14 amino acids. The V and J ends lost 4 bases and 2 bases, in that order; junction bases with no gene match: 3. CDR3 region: CASSGTGRNYGYTF. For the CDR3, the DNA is TGTGCCAGCAGTGGGACAGGGAGGAACTATGGCTACACCTTC.

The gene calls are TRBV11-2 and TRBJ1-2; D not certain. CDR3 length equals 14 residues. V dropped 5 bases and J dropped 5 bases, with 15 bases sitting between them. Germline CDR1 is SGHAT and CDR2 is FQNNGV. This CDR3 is CASSVGGSSYGYTF. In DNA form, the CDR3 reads TGTGCCAGCAGCGTGGGAGGGAGCTCGTATGGCTACACCTTC.

DNA of the CDR3: TGTGCCAGCAGTTTACTCGTTCCTAGGTCCTTATACGAGCAGTACTTC. Residues: CASSLLVPRSLYEQYF. The chain couples TRBV27 to TRBJ2-7; the D is unclear. This CDR3 is 16 amino acids long. The V gene's germline CDR1 is MNHEY and CDR2 SMNVEV (reference sequence). Trimming cost V 2 bases and J 4 bases, with 18 bases left between them.

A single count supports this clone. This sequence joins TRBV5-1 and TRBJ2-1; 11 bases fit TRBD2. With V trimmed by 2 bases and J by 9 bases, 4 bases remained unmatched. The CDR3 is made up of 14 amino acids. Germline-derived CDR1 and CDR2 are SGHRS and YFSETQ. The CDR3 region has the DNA TGCGCCAGCAGCTTACTAGCGGGAGAGGGTGAGCAGTTCTTC. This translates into CASSLLAGEGEQFF.

This CDR3 is CASSARDKRDTQYF. The CDR3 coding sequence is TGTGCCAGCAGCGCCCGGGACAAAAGAGATACGCAGTATTTT. The V gene is TRBV9, the J gene TRBJ2-3, with D perhaps TRBD1 (6 bases). CDR3 length: 14 amino acids. Trimming shortened V by 3 bases and J by 5 bases, and 13 bases separated the two germline ends. Looked up from germline, CDR1 is SGDLS and CDR2 is YYNGEE. Full variable domain (rest looked up from reference TRBV9 and TRBJ2-3): DSGVTQTPKHLITATGQRVTLRCSPRSGDLSVYWYQQSLDQGLQFLIQYYNGEERAKGNILERFSAQQFPDLHSELNLSSLELGDSALYFCASSARDKRDTQYFGPGTRLTVL.

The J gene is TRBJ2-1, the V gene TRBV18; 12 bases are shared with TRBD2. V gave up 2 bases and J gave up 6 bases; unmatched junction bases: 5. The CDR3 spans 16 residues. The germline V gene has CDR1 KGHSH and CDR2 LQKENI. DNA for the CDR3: TGTGCCAGCTCACCAACCGGGACTAGCGGGTCCAATGAGCAGTTCTTC. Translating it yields CASSPTGTSGSNEQFF.

CDR3 nucleotides: TGCGCCAGCTCCCCGTTTGGGGAGGCCTCTGGAAACACCATATATTTT. It is translated as CASSPFGEASGNTIYF. The chain carries TRBV4-1 and TRBJ1-3, with D unresolved. Germline V gives CDR1 MGHRA, CDR2 YSYEKL. There are 16 residues in the CDR3. V was trimmed by 8 bases and J by 0 bases, leaving 17 bases between them.

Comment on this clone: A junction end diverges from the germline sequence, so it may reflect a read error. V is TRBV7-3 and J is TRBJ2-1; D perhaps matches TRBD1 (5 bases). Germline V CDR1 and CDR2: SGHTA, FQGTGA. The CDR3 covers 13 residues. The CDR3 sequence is CASSSGPGNAQFF. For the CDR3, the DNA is TGTGCCAGCAGCTCTGGCCCAGGGAATGCGCAGTTCTTC.

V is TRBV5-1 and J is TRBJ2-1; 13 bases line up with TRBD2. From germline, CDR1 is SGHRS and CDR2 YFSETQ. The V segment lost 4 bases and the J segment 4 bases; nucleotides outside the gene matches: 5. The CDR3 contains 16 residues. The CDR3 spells CASSGGLAGSYNEQFF. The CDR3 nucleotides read TGCGCCAGCAGCGGGGGACTAGCGGGATCTTACAATGAGCAGTTCTTC.

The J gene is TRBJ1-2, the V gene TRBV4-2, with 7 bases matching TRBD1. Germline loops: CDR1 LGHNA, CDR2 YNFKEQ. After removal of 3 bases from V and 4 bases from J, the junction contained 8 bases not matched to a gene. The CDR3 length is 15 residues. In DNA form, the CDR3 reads TGTGCCAGCAGCCAGAGCTCGGGACAGTTCTATGGCTACACCTTC. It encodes CASSQSSGQFYGYTF.